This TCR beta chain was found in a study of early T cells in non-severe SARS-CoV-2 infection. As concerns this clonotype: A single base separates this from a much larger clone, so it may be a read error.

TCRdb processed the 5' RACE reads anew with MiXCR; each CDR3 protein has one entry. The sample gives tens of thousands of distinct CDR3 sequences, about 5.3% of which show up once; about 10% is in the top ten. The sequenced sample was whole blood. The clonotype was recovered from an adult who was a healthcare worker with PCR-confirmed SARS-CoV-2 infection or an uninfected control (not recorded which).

As DNA, the CDR3 is TGTGCCTGGAATCGTCTGCACACTGAAGCTTTCTTT. Encoded protein: CAWNRLHTEAFF. The chain is built from TRBV30 and TRBJ1-1; D is ambiguous. Deletions cut 4 bases from V and 3 bases from J, with 9 bases between. CDR1 is GTSNPN and CDR2 is SVGIG in the germline V gene (reference sequence). CDR3 length equals 12 residues.